The source of this TCR beta chain is a study of shared clonotypes between healthy human individuals. Overall study results and limits: In contrast to clonotypes shared by all four donors, non-shared clonotypes had lower generation probabilities. Naive CD4 clonotypes overlapped across a handful of donors at roughly 5.1%.

Germline-derived CDR1 and CDR2 are SGHVS and FQNEAQ. V lost 1 base, J lost 2 bases, and 8 bases lay in between. The CDR3 contains 14 residues. Details on this clone: Its antigen is as yet unknown.

Assay used: immunoSEQ multiplex PCR; TCRdb lists only in-frame clones, some missing. The table includes 170,000 or so clones, around 63% detected once. V usage is TRBV7-8 and J usage is TRBJ1-2; D gene ambiguous. The sequence was collected from a man younger than 40 in good health. Specimen: memory CD4+ T cells sorted from blood. Subset meaning: CD45RA-negative fraction. CDR3 DNA sequence: TGTGCCAGCAGCTTAGAACGGTACAACTATGGCTACACCTTC. This encodes CASSLERYNYGYTF.